This T cell receptor beta chain was sequenced during a study of beta chain features in type 1 diabetes. Study at large: Patients did not differ from healthy donors in age, gender or cell yield.

All sorted populations exceeded 95% purity. In the case of this clone: What it recognizes is unknown.

TCRB transcripts that were expressed got sequenced, as all of the isolated RNA had been reverse transcribed. This table comes from immunoSEQ multiplex PCR, and its TCRdb copy is limited to in-frame clones, with some not included. The sample has hundreds of thousands of clones, less than 20% seen once. The germline CDR1 and CDR2 sequences are KGHSH and LQKENI. The J segment lost 0 bases and the V segment lost 3 bases, leaving 6 bases of the junction unmatched. This CDR3 has 17 residues. Study-wide points: VDJ junctions from type 1 diabetes patients carried fewer insertions and larger deletions. Whether HLA type influences TCRB rearrangement remained unresolved here.

The sequence was collected from a man in his late teens or twenties in good health. The sequenced sample was naive CD4+ T cells from blood. The genes are TRBV18 and TRBJ2-7; the match to TRBD2 covers 12 bases. CDR3 region: CASSPRTSGDLSYEQYF. Written as DNA, the CDR3 is TGTGCCAGCTCACCCCGGACTAGCGGGGATCTCTCCTACGAGCAGTACTTC.